This TCR beta chain was found in a study of OX40 agonist ivuxolimab in advanced cancers. About the study: The treatment was a fully human IgG2 OX40 agonist, ivuxolimab. At 65% to 90% male, the cohort had a mean age of approximately 60 years, ranging from roughly 20 to 79. Patients were infused with ivuxolimab every 2 weeks at 0.01 to 10 mg/kg. Partial responses occurred in Three dose-escalation patients, one with hepatocellular carcinoma and two with cutaneous melanoma.

Profiling relied on immunoSEQ multiplex PCR, and the TCRdb table lists in-frame clones only, not all of them. The sample shows 35,000 to 40,000 clones, around 82% of them seen only once. Trimming took 0 bases from V and 9 from J; bases not matched to a gene: 3. This CDR3 spans 14 amino acids. Germline V gives CDR1 SGHNT, CDR2 YYREEE (reference sequence). The input for sequencing was CD4+ or CD8+ T cells sorted from blood, taken in a trial of the OX40 agonist ivuxolimab. The rearrangement uses TRBV5-4 and TRBJ2-1; 10 bases match TRBD2. This sequence was found in an adult with an advanced solid tumor such as melanoma, head and neck, liver or kidney cancer. As DNA, the CDR3 is TGTGCCAGCAGCTTGGAACTAGCGGGATCTGAGCAGTTCTTC. Translating gives CASSLELAGSEQFF.